Below are 2 T cell receptor beta chains sequenced from a single sample in a study of T-cell memory formation after mild COVID-19. Via MiXCR, TCRdb re-called the 5' RACE reads, giving one row per CDR3 protein. The sample includes 190,000 or so distinct CDR3 sequences, about a fifth of them seen just once. The sequenced material came from PBMCs or a T cell subset sorted from them (not recorded which). These receptors originate from an adult woman who had mild COVID-19 (a few samples of this study predate the infection). Cell type and time point are not known.

This clonotype was seen only a few times. This chain joins TRBV7-9 and TRBJ2-3; D remains unclear. The CDR3 runs to 13 residues. The germline gives CDR1 SEHNR, CDR2 FQNEAQ (reference sequence). V was shortened by 5 bases and J by 6 bases, with 12 bases between the two germline ends. CDR3 nucleotides: TGTGCCAGCAGCCCCCCTAGTGCGGATACGCAGTATTTT. It specifies CASSPPSADTQYF.

This clonotype was seen only a few times. The rearrangement joins TRBV6-5 to TRBJ1-1; D is perhaps TRBD1 (5 bases). The CDR3 is made up of 15 amino acids. V gave up 4 bases and J gave up 0 bases, with 12 bases separating them. The germline V gene has CDR1 MNHEY and CDR2 SVGAGI. CDR3 in amino acids: CASSLTDPMNTEAFF. For the CDR3, the DNA is TGTGCCAGCAGTTTGACAGACCCGATGAACACTGAAGCTTTCTTT.